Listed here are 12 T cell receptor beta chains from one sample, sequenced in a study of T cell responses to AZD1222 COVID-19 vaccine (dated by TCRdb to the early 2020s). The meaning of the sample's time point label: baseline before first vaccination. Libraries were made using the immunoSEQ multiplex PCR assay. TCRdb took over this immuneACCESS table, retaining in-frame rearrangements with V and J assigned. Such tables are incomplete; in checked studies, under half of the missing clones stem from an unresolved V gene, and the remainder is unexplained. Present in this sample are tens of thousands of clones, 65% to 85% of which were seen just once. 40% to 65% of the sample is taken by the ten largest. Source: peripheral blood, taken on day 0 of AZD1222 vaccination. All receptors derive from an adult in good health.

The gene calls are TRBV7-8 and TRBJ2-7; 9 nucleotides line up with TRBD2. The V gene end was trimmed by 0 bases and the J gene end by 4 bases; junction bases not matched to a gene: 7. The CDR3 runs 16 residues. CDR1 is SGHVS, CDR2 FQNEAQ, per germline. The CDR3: CASSLASSGVSYEQYF. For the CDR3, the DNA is TGTGCCAGCAGCTTAGCGTCTAGCGGGGTTTCATACGAGCAGTACTTC.

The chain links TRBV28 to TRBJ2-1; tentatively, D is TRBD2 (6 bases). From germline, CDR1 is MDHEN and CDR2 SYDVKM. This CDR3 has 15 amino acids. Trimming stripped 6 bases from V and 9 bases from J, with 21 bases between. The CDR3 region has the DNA TGTGCCAGCAGCCCCAGACAGTGGGTGGGGGGTGAGCAGTTCTTC. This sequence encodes CASSPRQWVGGEQFF.

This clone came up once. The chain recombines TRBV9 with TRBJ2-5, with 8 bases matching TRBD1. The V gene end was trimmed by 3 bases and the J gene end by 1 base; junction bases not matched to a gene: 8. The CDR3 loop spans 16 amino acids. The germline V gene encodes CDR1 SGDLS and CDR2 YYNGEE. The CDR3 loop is CASSGHPQGAQETQYF. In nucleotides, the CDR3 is TGTGCCAGCAGCGGACATCCTCAGGGGGCCCAAGAGACCCAGTACTTC.

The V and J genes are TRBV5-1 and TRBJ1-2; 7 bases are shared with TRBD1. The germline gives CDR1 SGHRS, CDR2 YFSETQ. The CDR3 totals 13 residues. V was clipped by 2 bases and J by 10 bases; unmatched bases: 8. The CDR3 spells CASSFGQERNYTF. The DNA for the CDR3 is TGCGCCAGCAGCTTTGGACAGGAAAGAAACTACACCTTC.

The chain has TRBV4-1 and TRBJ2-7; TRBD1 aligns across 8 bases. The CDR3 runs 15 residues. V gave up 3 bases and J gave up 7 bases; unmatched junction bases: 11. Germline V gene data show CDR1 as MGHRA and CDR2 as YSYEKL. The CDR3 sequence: CASSHPGQGRGEQYF. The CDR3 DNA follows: TGCGCCAGCAGCCACCCTGGACAGGGCCGAGGGGAGCAGTACTTC.

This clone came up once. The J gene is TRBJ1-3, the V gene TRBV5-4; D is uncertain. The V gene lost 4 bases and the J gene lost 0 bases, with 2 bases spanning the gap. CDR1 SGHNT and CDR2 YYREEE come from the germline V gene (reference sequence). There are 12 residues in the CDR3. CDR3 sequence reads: CASSTSGNTIYF. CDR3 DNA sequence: TGTGCCAGCAGCACCTCTGGAAACACCATATATTTT.

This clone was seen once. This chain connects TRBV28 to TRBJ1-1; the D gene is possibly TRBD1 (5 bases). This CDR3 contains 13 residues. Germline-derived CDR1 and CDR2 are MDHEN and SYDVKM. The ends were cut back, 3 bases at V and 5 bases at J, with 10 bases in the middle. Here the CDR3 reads CASSFVQGTEAFF. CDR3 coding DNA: TGTGCCAGCAGTTTTGTTCAGGGTACTGAAGCTTTCTTT.

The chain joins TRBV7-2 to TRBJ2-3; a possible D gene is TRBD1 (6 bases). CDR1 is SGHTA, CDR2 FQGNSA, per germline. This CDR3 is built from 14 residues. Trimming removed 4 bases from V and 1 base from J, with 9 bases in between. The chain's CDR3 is CASSSRTGTDTQYF. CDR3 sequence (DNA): TGTGCCAGCAGCTCTCGGACAGGCACAGATACGCAGTATTTT.

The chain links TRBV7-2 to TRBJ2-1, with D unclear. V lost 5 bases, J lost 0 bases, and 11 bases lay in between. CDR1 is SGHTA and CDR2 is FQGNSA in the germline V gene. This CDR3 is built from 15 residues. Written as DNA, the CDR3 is TGTGCCAGCAGCACCTTGGCCTCCTCCTACAATGAGCAGTTCTTC. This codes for CASSTLASSYNEQFF.

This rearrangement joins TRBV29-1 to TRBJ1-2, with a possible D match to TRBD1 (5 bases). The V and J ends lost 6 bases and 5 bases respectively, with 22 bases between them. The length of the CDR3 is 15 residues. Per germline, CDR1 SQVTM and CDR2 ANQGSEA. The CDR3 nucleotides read TGCAGCGTAGGGGACTGGGCAGGGACTTCGTATGGCTACACCTTC. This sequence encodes CSVGDWAGTSYGYTF.

In DNA, the CDR3 is TGTGCCAGCAGTTACGCGGGGGGACTAGCGGGAGACGAGCAGTACTTC. Its protein product is CASSYAGGLAGDEQYF. The chain employs TRBV6-5 and TRBJ2-7; 14 bases align to TRBD2. CDR1 and CDR2 from the germline V gene are MNHEY and SVGAGI. Unmatched junction bases numbered 5, after V lost 2 bases and J lost 5 bases. The CDR3 covers 16 residues.

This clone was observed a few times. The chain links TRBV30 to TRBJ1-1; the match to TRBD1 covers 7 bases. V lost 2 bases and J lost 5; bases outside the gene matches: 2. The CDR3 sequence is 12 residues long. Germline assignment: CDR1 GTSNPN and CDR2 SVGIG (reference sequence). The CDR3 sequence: CAWSPTGTEAFF. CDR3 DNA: TGTGCCTGGAGTCCGACAGGGACTGAAGCTTTCTTT.